This section outlines one T cell receptor beta chain sequence together with its context. The source of the sample is a study of beta chain features in type 1 diabetes. The authors reverse transcribed all of the isolated RNA, so sequencing captured expressed TCRB transcripts. The data were produced by immunoSEQ multiplex PCR, yet TCRdb's version contains in-frame clones alone and is incomplete. The sample shows about 270,000 clones, roughly 13% of them seen only once. The CDR3 is 14 amino acids. V was shortened by 4 bases and J by 5 bases, with 14 bases between the two germline ends. The germline CDR1 and CDR2 sequences are MGHRA and YSYEKL.

The sample consisted of naive CD4+ T cells from blood. The sequence was collected from a woman aged 35 to 49 in good health. This sequence joins TRBV4-1 and TRBJ2-5; weak D call: TRBD2 (6 bases). The CDR3 loop reads CASSRLGGRETQYF. CDR3 in DNA: TGCGCCAGCAGCCGCCTCGGGGGTAGGGAGACCCAGTACTTC.